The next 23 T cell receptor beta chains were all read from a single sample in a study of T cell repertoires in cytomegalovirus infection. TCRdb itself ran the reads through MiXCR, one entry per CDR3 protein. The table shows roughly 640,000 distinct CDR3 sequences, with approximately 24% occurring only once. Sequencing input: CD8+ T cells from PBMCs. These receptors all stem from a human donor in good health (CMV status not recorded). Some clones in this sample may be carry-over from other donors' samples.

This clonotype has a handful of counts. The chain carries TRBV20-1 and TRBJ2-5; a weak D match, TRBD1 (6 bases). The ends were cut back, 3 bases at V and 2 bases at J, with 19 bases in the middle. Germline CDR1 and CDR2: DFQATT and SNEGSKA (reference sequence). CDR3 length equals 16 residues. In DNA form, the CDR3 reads TGCAGTGCTAGGACTCGCCGGGACAACTTACAAGAGACCCAGTACTTC. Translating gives CSARTRRDNLQETQYF.

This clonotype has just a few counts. The chain's CDR3 is CASTQGQSNQPQHF. DNA for the CDR3: TGTGCCAGCACCCAAGGACAGAGCAATCAGCCCCAGCATTTT. The genes are TRBV12-3 or TRBV12-4 and TRBJ1-5; D might be TRBD1 (6 bases). The CDR3 extends over 14 amino acids. Trimming pared 7 bases from V and 1 base from J, leaving 11 bases between.

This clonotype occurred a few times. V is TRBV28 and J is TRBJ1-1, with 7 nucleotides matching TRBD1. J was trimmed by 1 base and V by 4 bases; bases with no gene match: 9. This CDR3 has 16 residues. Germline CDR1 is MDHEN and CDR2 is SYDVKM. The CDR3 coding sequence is TGTGCCAGCAGTTACGACAGGGAACTAGAGAACACTGAAGCTTTCTTT. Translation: CASSYDRELENTEAFF.

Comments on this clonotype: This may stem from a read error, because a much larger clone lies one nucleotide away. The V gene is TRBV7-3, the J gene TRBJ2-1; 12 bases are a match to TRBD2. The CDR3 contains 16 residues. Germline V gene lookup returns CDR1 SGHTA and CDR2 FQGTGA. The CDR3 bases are TGTGCCAGCAGTCCCACTAGCGGGGGGACCTACAATGGGCAGTTCTTC. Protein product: CASSPTSGGTYNGQFF.

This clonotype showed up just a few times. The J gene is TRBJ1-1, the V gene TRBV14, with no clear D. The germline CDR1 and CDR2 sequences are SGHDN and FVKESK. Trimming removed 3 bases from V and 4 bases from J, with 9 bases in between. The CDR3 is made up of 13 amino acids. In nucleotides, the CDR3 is TGTGCCAGCAGCCAGAGGGTGAGCACTGAAGCTTTCTTT. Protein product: CASSQRVSTEAFF.

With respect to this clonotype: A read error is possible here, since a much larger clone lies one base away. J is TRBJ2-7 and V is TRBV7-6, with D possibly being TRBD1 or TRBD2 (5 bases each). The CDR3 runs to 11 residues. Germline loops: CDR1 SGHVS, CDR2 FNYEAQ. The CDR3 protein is CVSRDGREQYF. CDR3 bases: TGTGTCAGCAGGGACGGTCGGGAGCAGTACTTC. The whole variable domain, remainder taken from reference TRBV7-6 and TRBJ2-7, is GAGVSQSPRYKVTKRGQDVALRCDPISGHVSLYWYRQALGQGPEFLTYFNYEAQQDKSGLPNDRFSAERPEGSISTLTIQRTEQRDSAMYRCVSRDGREQYFGPGTRLTVT.

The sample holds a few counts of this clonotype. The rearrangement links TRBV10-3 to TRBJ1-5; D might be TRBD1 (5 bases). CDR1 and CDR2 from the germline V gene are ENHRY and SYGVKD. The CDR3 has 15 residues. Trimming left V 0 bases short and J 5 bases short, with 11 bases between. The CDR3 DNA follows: TGTGCCATCAGTGAGTCGGGGGGTCTTTATCAGCCCCAGCATTTT. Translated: CAISESGGLYQPQHF.

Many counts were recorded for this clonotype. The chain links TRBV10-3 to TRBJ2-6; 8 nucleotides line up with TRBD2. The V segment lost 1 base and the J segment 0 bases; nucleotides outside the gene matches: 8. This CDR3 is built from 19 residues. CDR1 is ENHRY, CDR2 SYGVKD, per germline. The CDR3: CAISEFALAGSSGANVLTF. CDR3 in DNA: TGTGCCATCAGTGAGTTTGCGCTAGCGGGCAGCTCTGGGGCCAACGTCCTGACTTTC.

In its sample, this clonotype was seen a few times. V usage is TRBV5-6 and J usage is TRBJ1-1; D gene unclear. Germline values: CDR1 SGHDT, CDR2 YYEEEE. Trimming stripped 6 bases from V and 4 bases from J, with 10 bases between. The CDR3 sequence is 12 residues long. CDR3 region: CASIRGGTEAFF. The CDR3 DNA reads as TGTGCCAGCATCCGGGGAGGCACTGAAGCTTTCTTT.

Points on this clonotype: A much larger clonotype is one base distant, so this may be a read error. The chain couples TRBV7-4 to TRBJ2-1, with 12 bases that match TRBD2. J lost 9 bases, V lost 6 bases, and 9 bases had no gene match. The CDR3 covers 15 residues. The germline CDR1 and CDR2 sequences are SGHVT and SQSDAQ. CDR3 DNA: TGTGCCAGCAGTGGGGGACTAGCGGGCGACACTGAGCAGTTCTTC. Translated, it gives CASSGGLAGDTEQFF.

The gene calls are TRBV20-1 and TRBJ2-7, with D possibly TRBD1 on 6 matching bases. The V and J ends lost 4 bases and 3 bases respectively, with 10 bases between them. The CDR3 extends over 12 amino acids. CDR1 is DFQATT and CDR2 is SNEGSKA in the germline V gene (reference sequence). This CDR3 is CSAIRGYYEQYF. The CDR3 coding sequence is TGCAGTGCTATTAGGGGGTACTACGAGCAGTACTTC.

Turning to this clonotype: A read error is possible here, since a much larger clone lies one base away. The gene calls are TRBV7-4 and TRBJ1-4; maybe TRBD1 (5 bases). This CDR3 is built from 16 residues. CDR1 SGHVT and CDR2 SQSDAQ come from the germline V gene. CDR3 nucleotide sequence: TGTGCCAGCAGCTCCAGGGACGGTTTGGGGTATGAAAAACCGTTTTTT. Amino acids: CASSSRDGLGYEKPFF.

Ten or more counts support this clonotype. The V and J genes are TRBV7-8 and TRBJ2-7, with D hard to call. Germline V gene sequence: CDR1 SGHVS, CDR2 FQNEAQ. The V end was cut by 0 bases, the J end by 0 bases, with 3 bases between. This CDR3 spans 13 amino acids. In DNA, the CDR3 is TGTGCCAGCAGCTTAGCTTACTCCTACGAGCAGTACGTC. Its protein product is CASSLAYSYEQYV.

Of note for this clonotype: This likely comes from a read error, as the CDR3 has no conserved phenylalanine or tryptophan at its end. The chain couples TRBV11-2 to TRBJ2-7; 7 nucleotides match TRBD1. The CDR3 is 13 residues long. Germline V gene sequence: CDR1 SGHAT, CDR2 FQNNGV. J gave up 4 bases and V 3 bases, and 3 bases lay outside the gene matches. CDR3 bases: TGTGCCAGCAGCTTCGGGACAGCATACGAGCAGTACGCC. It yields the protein CASSFGTAYEQYA.

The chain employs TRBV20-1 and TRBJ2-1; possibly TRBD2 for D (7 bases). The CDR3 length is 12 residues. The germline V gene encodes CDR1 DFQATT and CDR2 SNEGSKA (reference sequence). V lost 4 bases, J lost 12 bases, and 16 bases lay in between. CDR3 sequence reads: CSAKGGGGPQFF. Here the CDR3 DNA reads TGCAGTGCTAAGGGGGGCGGGGGACCGCAGTTCTTC.

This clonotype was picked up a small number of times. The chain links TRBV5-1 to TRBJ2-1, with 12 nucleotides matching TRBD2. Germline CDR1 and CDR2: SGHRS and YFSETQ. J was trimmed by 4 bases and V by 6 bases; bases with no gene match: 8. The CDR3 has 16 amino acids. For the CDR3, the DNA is TGCGCCAGCACCTTACTAGCGGGGGGACCTTACAATGAGCAGTTCTTC. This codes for CASTLLAGGPYNEQFF.

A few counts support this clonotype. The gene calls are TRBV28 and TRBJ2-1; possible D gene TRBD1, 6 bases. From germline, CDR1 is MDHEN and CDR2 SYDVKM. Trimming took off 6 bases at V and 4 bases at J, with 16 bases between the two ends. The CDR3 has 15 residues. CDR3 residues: CASSPDRRLYNEQFF. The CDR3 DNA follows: TGTGCCAGCAGCCCCGACAGGAGATTATACAATGAGCAGTTCTTC. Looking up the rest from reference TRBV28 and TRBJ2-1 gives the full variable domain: DVKVTQSSRYLVKRTGEKVFLECVQDMDHENMFWYRQDPGLGLRLIYFSYDVKMKEKGDIPEGYSVSREKKERFSLILESASTNQTSMYLCASSPDRRLYNEQFFGPGTRLTVL.

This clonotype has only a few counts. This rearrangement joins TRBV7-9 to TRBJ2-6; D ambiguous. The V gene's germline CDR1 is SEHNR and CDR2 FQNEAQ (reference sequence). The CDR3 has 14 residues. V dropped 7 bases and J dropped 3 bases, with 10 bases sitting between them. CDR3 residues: CASTFESGANVLTF. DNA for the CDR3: TGTGCCAGCACCTTTGAAAGTGGGGCCAACGTCCTGACTTTC.

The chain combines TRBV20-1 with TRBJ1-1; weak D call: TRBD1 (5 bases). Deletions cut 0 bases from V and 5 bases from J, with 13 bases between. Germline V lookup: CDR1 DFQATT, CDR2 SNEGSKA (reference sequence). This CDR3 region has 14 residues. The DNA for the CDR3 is TGCAGTGCTAGAGATCACGGGGCGACGACTGAAGCTTTCTTT. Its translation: CSARDHGATTEAFF.

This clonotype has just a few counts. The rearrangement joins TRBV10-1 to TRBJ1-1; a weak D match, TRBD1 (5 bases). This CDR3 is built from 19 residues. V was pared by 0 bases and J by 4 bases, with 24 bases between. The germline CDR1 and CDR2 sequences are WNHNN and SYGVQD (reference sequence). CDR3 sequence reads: CASSESAGKRTGRATEAFF. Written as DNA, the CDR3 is TGCGCCAGCAGTGAGTCCGCAGGGAAGAGGACTGGACGGGCCACTGAAGCTTTCTTT.

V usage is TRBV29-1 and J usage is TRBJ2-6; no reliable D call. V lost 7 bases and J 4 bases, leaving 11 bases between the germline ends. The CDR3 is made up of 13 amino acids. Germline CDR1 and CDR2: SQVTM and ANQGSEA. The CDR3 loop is CSASGRGANVLTF. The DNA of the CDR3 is TGCAGCGCTTCCGGCCGGGGGGCCAACGTCCTGACTTTC. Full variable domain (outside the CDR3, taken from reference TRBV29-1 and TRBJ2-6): SAVISQKPSRDICQRGTSLTIQCQVDSQVTMMFWYRQQPGQSLTLIATANQGSEATYESGFVIDKFPISRPNLTFSTLTVSNMSPEDSSIYLCSASGRGANVLTFGAGSRLTVL.

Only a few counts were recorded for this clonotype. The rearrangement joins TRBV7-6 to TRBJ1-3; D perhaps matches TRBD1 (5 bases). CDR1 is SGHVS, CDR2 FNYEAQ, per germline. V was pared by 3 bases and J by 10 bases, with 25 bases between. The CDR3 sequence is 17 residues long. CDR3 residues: CASSFLSASGEKGTIYF. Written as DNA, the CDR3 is TGTGCCAGCAGCTTTTTAAGCGCGTCGGGGGAAAAGGGGACCATATATTTT.

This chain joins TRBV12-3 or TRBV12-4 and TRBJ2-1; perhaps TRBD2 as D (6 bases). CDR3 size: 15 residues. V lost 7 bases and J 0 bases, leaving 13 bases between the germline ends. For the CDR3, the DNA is TGTGCCAGCACCACCAGGGAGGTCTCCTACAATGAGCAGTTCTTC. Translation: CASTTREVSYNEQFF.